The rows below give T cell receptor beta chains drawn from one sample of a study of PD-1 blockade in classical Hodgkin lymphoma. Only in-frame clones appear in the TCRdb table, and some are missing; sequencing was by immunoSEQ multiplex PCR. The table shows about 60,000 clones, with about 92% occurring only once. The sequencing used peripheral blood mononuclear cells (PBMCs), collected before the fourth cycle of nivolumab. These receptors were collected from a human donor with classical Hodgkin lymphoma. The CDR3 runs from the conserved cysteine through the conserved F or W. D genes are given only for firm matches. A clone size is listed for some rows: how often the clone was seen (once, few, many), or a class if it is expanded.

NA	TRBV6-5	TRBJ2-6	NA	TGTGCCAGCAGTTACCTCCGACACTCTGGGGCCAACGTCCTGACTTTC	CASSYLRHSGANVLTF
once	TRBV6-6	TRBJ2-2	TRBD2	TGTGCCAGCAGTTACCCATACCAGACTAGCCCCGGGGAGCTGTTTTTT	CASSYPYQTSPGELFF
NA	TRBV6-6	TRBJ2-5	NA	TGTGCCAGCAGTAAACTTTACCCATTTGGGAAAGAGACCCAGTACTTC	CASSKLYPFGKETQYF
NA	TRBV11-2	TRBJ1-1	NA	TGTGCCAGCAGCTCCCTCACACAGAACACTGAAGCTTTCTTT	CASSSLTQNTEAFF
once	TRBV6-1	TRBJ1-1	NA	TGTGCCAGCAGTGGAATCTCCTTTCTTGAAGCTTTCTTT	CASSGISFLEAFF
NA	TRBV28	TRBJ1-2	NA	TGTGCCAGCAACCGGGGGGACACCTATGGCTACACCTTC	CASNRGDTYGYTF
NA	TRBV27	TRBJ2-7	TRBD1	TGTGCCAGCAGTTTAGGGACAGGGCCCTACGAGCAGTACTTC	CASSLGTGPYEQYF
NA	TRBV29-1	TRBJ2-6	NA	TGCAGCGTCCGGGGCTCTGGGGCCAACGTCCTGACTTTC	CSVRGSGANVLTF
NA	TRBV7-9	TRBJ2-3	NA	TGTGCCAGCAGCTTAGGTCGCTACAGGGATACGCAGTATTTT	CASSLGRYRDTQYF
NA	TRBV18	TRBJ2-7	NA	TGTGCCAGCTCAACAGGGACTGATTCCTACGAGCAGTACTTC	CASSTGTDSYEQYF
NA	TRBV6-1	TRBJ2-4	NA	TGTGCCAGCAGTGAACGAAGCAGGCCAGGGGTATACTTC	CASSERSRPGVYF
NA	TRBV2	TRBJ1-2	NA	TGTGCCAGCAGCCGGGGTAGGGACTATGGCTACACCTTC	CASSRGRDYGYTF
NA	TRBV27	TRBJ2-2	NA	TGTGCCAGCAGTTTATCTTGGGGGCCTGACACCGGGGAGCTGTTTTTT	CASSLSWGPDTGELFF
once	TRBV7-9	TRBJ2-7	TRBD2	TGTGCCAGCAGCTCGACTAGCGGGAGCACCATCTCCTACGAGCAGTACTTC	CASSSTSGSTISYEQYF
NA	TRBV28	TRBJ2-5	NA	TGTGCCAGCAGTTCCAACCCGGGACGACAAGAGACCCAGTACTTC	CASSSNPGRQETQYF
NA	TRBV4-1	TRBJ1-4	NA	TGCGCCAGCAGCCAAGGAGACAGTAATGAAAAACTGTTTTTT	CASSQGDSNEKLFF
NA	TRBV7-7	TRBJ2-5	TRBD2	TGTGCCAGCAGCTTGGGACTAGCGGGAGTGGAGACCCAGTACTTC	CASSLGLAGVETQYF
NA	TRBV6-5	TRBJ1-1	NA	TGTGCCAGTTCAGGGAGCACTGAAGCTTTCTTT	CASSGSTEAFF
NA	TRBV4-1	TRBJ2-7	NA	TGCGCCAGCAGCCAAGACCCGGTCGAGGGCTCCTACGAGCAGTACTTC	CASSQDPVEGSYEQYF
NA	TRBV27	TRBJ2-5	NA	TGTGCCAGCAGTTTATTGTCGGGGATAGAGACCCAGTACTTC	CASSLLSGIETQYF
once	TRBV28	TRBJ2-7	NA	TGTGCCAGCAGTCCCCAAAGGCCCTCCTCCGAGCAGTACTTC	CASSPQRPSSEQYF
NA	TRBV5-1	TRBJ2-5	NA	TGCGCCAGCAGCTTGCGGGGCGAGGGAGAGACCCAGTACTTC	CASSLRGEGETQYF
NA	TRBV7-9	TRBJ2-7	NA	TGTGCCAGCAGCTTAGACCCAGGGCCCTACGAGCAGTACTTC	CASSLDPGPYEQYF
NA	TRBV11-2	TRBJ2-7	TRBD2	TGTGCCAGCAGCTTCGCCAGCGGGAGGGCCTACGAGCAGTACTTC	CASSFASGRAYEQYF
NA	TRBV30	TRBJ2-3	NA	TGTGCCTATCTCACAGATACGCAGTATTTT	CAYLTDTQYF